A selection of T cell receptor beta chains follows, all from one sample in a study of tumor and adjacent non-tumor tissue in lung cancer. TCRdb independently ran MiXCR on the multiplex PCR reads; one entry per CDR3 protein. The sample has roughly 65,000 distinct CDR3 sequences; 60% are singletons. Sequencing input: lung tumor tissue. These receptors came from a man in his fifties or sixties with non-small cell lung cancer. Each CDR3 is given without its conserved first and last residue. D genes are given only for firm matches.

J	D	V	CDR3
TRBJ1-6	NA	TRBV20-1	GARLTGRNSPLH
TRBJ2-3	NA	TRBV20-1	SSGSGSTDTQY
TRBJ1-4	NA	TRBV20-1	SARAHSRFFWNEKLF
TRBJ2-7	NA	TRBV28	ASNEQGGIWD
TRBJ1-2	NA	TRBV28	ANSLRAPYGYT
TRBJ2-1	TRBD1	TRBV2	ASNTGQGGLVPYNEQF
TRBJ2-1	NA	TRBV6-2/TRBV6-3	ASCSSYNEQS
TRBJ1-5	NA	TRBV30	AWSVTNRVSNQPQH
TRBJ2-6	NA	TRBV11-2	ASSLEGGANVLT
TRBJ1-6	NA	TRBV5-1	ASSLGDVNSPLH
TRBJ1-5	NA	TRBV6-4	ASSDYGGFVNQPQH
TRBJ2-6	NA	TRBV7-9	ASSPLSPFGSGANVLT
TRBJ2-3	NA	TRBV5-1	ASSLAGQSSDTQY
TRBJ1-1	NA	TRBV5-1	ASSLDEGLKAF
TRBJ1-1	TRBD1	TRBV7-9	ASSLGGTGARGTEAF
TRBJ2-2	TRBD2	TRBV20-1	SARLAGRDTGELF
TRBJ1-3	NA	TRBV29-1	SVGGNGSTIY
NA	NA	TRBV28	ASRALAAGYNEQY
TRBJ2-1	TRBD1	TRBV6-1	ASSEGTGDEQS
TRBJ2-7	NA	TRBV19	ASSIRPGKQY
NA	NA	TRBV28	ASSTSYYEQF
TRBJ1-5	NA	TRBV6-6	ARSFSSQGSAQPQH
TRBJ2-3	NA	TRBV11-2	ASSLVGGLTDAQY
TRBJ2-7	NA	TRBV5-6	ASSSLYRDTKWEQY
TRBJ2-5	TRBD2	TRBV7-9	ASSLVLAGLTQETQC
TRBJ1-2	NA	TRBV6-1	ASSPVGLNYGYT
TRBJ2-5	NA	TRBV24-1	AISDFEGFGVQETQY
TRBJ2-5	NA	TRBV10-3	AISVGSQETQY
TRBJ1-5	NA	TRBV4-1	ASSQVPGCQPQH
TRBJ2-4	NA	TRBV12-3/TRBV12-4	ASKTSGDRNIHY
TRBJ2-1	TRBD1	TRBV12-3/TRBV12-4	ASSRTGRSYNEQF
TRBJ2-5	TRBD1	TRBV7-9	ASGLGTGPEGETQY
TRBJ2-5	NA	TRBV11-2	ASSFGPQETKY
TRBJ2-4	TRBD2	TRBV20-1	SASGGVLNKNIQY
TRBJ1-6	NA	TRBV6-1	AGFSRGNLPLH
TRBJ2-1	NA	TRBV14	TSRQVTGRRLTYNEQF
TRBJ2-1	NA	TRBV29-1	SVEPGFTYNEQF
TRBJ2-7	TRBD1	TRBV11-2	ASNLDRGAYERY
TRBJ2-7	TRBD2	TRBV10-3	AISVTSVDEQY
TRBJ1-2	TRBD1	TRBV12-3/TRBV12-4	PSSLDRET
TRBJ2-7	NA	TRBV29-1	SAILRTSVYEQY
TRBJ2-7	NA	TRBV6-5	ASSSPRSSYEQY
TRBJ2-2	TRBD2	TRBV12-3/TRBV12-4	ASNVPGGGQNGELF
TRBJ1-1	NA	TRBV6-1	ASSFKGLNTEAF
TRBJ2-1	NA	TRBV4-2	ASSQDGFEQF
TRBJ2-7	TRBD1	TRBV4-2	ASSQDRGQGAGYEQY
TRBJ1-2	NA	TRBV10-2	ASGDGESNGHT
TRBJ2-5	NA	TRBV9	ASSVGGSGPQY
TRBJ2-3	TRBD2	TRBV20-1	SARPTSGAFTDTQY
TRBJ2-1	NA	TRBV11-3	GSIASYRDDQS
TRBJ2-3	NA	TRBV20-1	SARKQWLGADTQY
TRBJ2-1	TRBD1	TRBV10-3	ATDRGERGGRIEQF
TRBJ1-1	NA	TRBV11-1	ASSPGTRDEEF
TRBJ2-2	NA	TRBV29-1	IVTSPTNTGELF
TRBJ1-5	NA	TRBV28	ASISSGTGKNQPPH
TRBJ2-7	TRBD2	TRBV29-1	SVEVTERGEQY
TRBJ2-5	NA	TRBV29-1	SGVQGGEAQY
TRBJ1-1	NA	TRBV18	ASSSISRAGEAF